This TCR beta chain was documented in a study of cytomegalovirus exposure and HLA in healthy donors. The V gene lost 2 bases and the J gene lost 2 bases, with 11 bases spanning the gap. CDR1 and CDR2 (germline): SGDLS, YYNGEE. The CDR3 is 14 amino acids. Study outcomes and limitations: Some TCR beta chains (roughly 150 of them) were listed as cytomegalovirus-associated. Reported results showed that the classifier diagnosed cytomegalovirus status with high specificity and sensitivity. In vitro, three CMV-associated chains proved specific for CMV antigens.

Assay: immunoSEQ multiplex PCR; the TCRdb copy retains only in-frame clones and omits some. The profile shows 150,000 to 200,000 clones, 65% to 90% of them singletons. Comments on this clone: Antigen: not known.

This chain links TRBV9 with TRBJ2-7; D remains unclear. The sample comprised PBMCs. This clonotype was obtained from a woman aged 18-30 years in good health and CMV-seronegative. CDR3 nucleotides: TGTGCCAGCAGCGTGACTGAAGCAGCCTACGAGCAGTACTTC. Protein: CASSVTEAAYEQYF.